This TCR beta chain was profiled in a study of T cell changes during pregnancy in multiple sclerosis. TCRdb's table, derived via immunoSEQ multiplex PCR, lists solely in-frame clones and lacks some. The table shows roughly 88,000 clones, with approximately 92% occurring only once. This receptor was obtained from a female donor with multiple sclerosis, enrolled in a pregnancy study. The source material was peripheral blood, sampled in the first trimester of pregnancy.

The chain's CDR3 is CAWRNTRSYNEQFF. For the CDR3, the DNA is TGTGCCTGGAGAAACACCCGCTCCTACAATGAGCAGTTCTTC. The J gene is TRBJ2-1, the V gene TRBV30; D ambiguous. Trimming cost V 3 bases and J 0 bases, with 9 bases left between them. This CDR3 is built from 14 residues. Germline V gene sequence: CDR1 GTSNPN, CDR2 SVGIG (reference sequence).